This section outlines one T cell receptor (beta chain) sequence together with its context. The antigen is unknown. The data were taken from a study of OX40 agonist ivuxolimab in advanced cancers. Study-wide context: Dose-escalation patients had hepatocellular carcinoma, melanoma, renal cell or head and neck cancer. Allowance was made for prior anti-PD-1, anti-PD-L1 or anti-CTLA-4 therapy, and approximately 40% had some.

Findings and limits, study-wide: Expanded clones were, on average, more numerous in CD8+ T cells than in CD4+.

TCRdb's copy holds only in-frame clones and misses some; the assay was immunoSEQ multiplex PCR. The sample shows almost 45,000 clones, 70% to 90% of them seen only once. Germline V CDR1 and CDR2: MDHEN, SYDVKM. Trimming removed 3 bases from V and 6 bases from J, with 8 bases in between. The CDR3 runs to 13 residues. The chain couples TRBV28 to TRBJ2-2; D not certain. This sequence was found in an adult with an advanced solid tumor such as melanoma, head and neck, liver or kidney cancer. This specimen was CD4+ or CD8+ T cells sorted from blood, taken in a trial of the OX40 agonist ivuxolimab. CDR3 residues: CASSFIGPGELFF. As DNA, the CDR3 is TGTGCCAGCAGTTTCATAGGGCCCGGGGAGCTGTTTTTT.